The sequence of this T cell receptor (beta chain) was determined in a study of response to subunit inactivated influenza vaccine. The germline V gene encodes CDR1 MNHEY and CDR2 SMNVEV (reference sequence). The CDR3 runs 14 residues. Trimming pared 8 bases from V and 1 base from J, leaving 14 bases between. Findings and caveats of the study: Authors suggested that a seasonal influenza vaccination recruits few new T cells each time.

Each CDR3 protein is one row after TCRdb ran MiXCR on the RT-PCR reads. The table includes 600,000 to 850,000 distinct CDR3 sequences, around 13% detected once. Remarks on this clonotype: As yet, its antigen is unknown.

The V and J genes are TRBV27 and TRBJ1-2, with D maybe TRBD1 (5 bases). The sample consisted of PBMCs from blood, taken less than 15 days before vaccination. The TCR sequence derives from a man aged 50-60 years who received an inactivated influenza vaccine. For the CDR3, the DNA is TGTGCCAGCGGGCCCACGGGGGTTAACTATGGCTACACCTTC. It specifies CASGPTGVNYGYTF.